The 10 T cell receptor beta chains given below trace back to one sample, sequenced in a study of T cell responses to AZD1222 COVID-19 vaccine. TCRdb's table, derived via immunoSEQ multiplex PCR, lists solely in-frame clones and lacks some. The data show under 110,000 clones, just over 90% seen once. The specimen comprised peripheral blood, sampled on day 0 of AZD1222 vaccination. The receptors derive from an adult in good health.

The genes are TRBV14 and TRBJ2-3; tentatively, D is TRBD1 (5 bases). This CDR3 region has 14 residues. CDR1 and CDR2 (germline): SGHDN, FVKESK. V lost 2 bases, J lost 1 base, and 7 bases lay in between. Written as DNA, the CDR3 is TGTGCCAGCAGCCAAAAACAGGGCACAGATACGCAGTATTTT. This sequence encodes CASSQKQGTDTQYF.

The sample holds a few counts of this clone. This chain uses TRBV19 with TRBJ1-3, with 12 bases that match TRBD1. The CDR3 loop spans 16 amino acids. Unmatched junction bases numbered 3, after V lost 4 bases and J lost 2 bases. The germline CDR1 and CDR2 sequences are LNHDA and SQIVND (reference sequence). The CDR3 loop reads CASSKGQGATGNTIYF. Written as DNA, the CDR3 is TGTGCCAGTAGTAAGGGACAGGGGGCGACTGGAAACACCATATATTTT.

The chain employs TRBV9 and TRBJ1-2; no clear D. CDR3 length equals 13 residues. Trimming left V 4 bases short and J 4 bases short, with 11 bases between. The germline CDR1 and CDR2 sequences are SGDLS and YYNGEE. The CDR3 loop is CASSLSGGYGYTF. For the CDR3, the DNA is TGTGCCAGCAGCCTCAGCGGAGGCTATGGCTACACCTTC.

The rearrangement joins TRBV14 to TRBJ1-2, with D possibly matching TRBD1 (5 bases). The CDR3 is 13 amino acids. Germline V lookup: CDR1 SGHDN, CDR2 FVKESK. The V and J ends lost 4 bases and 8 bases respectively, with 14 bases between them. CDR3 protein: CASSPGVHGGYTF. The CDR3 bases are TGTGCCAGCAGCCCGGGGGTACACGGAGGCTACACCTTC. Variable domain in full (rest from reference TRBV14 and TRBJ1-2): EAGVTQFPSHSVIEKGQTVTLRCDPISGHDNLYWYRRVMGKEIKFLLHFVKESKQDESGMPNNRFLAERTGGTYSTLKVQPAELEDSGVYFCASSPGVHGGYTFGSGTRLTVV.

The rearrangement uses TRBV6-5 and TRBJ2-7; 11 bases are shared with TRBD2. CDR1 and CDR2 from the germline V gene are MNHEY and SVGAGI. With V trimmed by 7 bases and J by 5 bases, 7 bases remained unmatched. The CDR3 has 14 residues. The CDR3 DNA follows: TGTGCCAGCAAACTAGCGGGGGCCTACAACGAGCAGTACTTC. It is translated as CASKLAGAYNEQYF.

The chain combines TRBV4-1 with TRBJ1-4; D is ambiguous. The V gene lost 4 bases and the J gene lost 16 bases, with 22 bases spanning the gap. The CDR3 runs to 14 residues. Germline values: CDR1 MGHRA, CDR2 YSYEKL. CDR3 sequence reads: CASSPKATRQARFF. DNA for the CDR3: TGCGCCAGCAGCCCCAAGGCGACGAGGCAGGCTAGGTTTTTT.

The J gene is TRBJ2-7, the V gene TRBV7-2; 10 bases map to TRBD2. The CDR3 loop spans 15 amino acids. CDR1 is SGHTA, CDR2 FQGNSA, per germline. V shed 5 bases and J 0 bases; nucleotides not matched to a gene: 4. CDR3 nucleotides: TGTGCCAGCAGCACACTAGCGGGGAGCTCCTACGAGCAGTACTTC. This gives the protein CASSTLAGSSYEQYF.

The chain combines TRBV7-3 with TRBJ2-3, with TRBD2 matching 12 bases. V gave up 5 bases and J gave up 2 bases; unmatched junction bases: 5. There are 16 residues in the CDR3. CDR1 and CDR2 (germline): SGHTA, FQGTGA. The CDR3 sequence is CASSARTSGNTDTQYF. The DNA for the CDR3 is TGTGCCAGCAGCGCCCGGACTAGCGGGAACACAGATACGCAGTATTTT.

The chain employs TRBV7-2 and TRBJ1-5; D ambiguous. CDR1 is SGHTA, CDR2 FQGNSA, per germline. With 5 bases removed from V and 3 bases from J, the gap between germline ends came to 11 bases. The CDR3 loop spans 14 amino acids. The CDR3 is CASSPRHPNQPQHF. In nucleotides, the CDR3 is TGTGCCAGCAGCCCACGGCACCCCAATCAGCCCCAGCATTTT.

This clone has only one observation. This chain links TRBV2 with TRBJ2-5; TRBD2 matches at 13 bases. After removal of 4 bases from V and 1 base from J, the junction contained 6 bases not matched to a gene. Germline loops: CDR1 SNHLY, CDR2 FYNNEI. This CDR3 is built from 17 residues. The CDR3 coding sequence is TGTGCCAGCAGTGTCACTAGCGGGGGGGCCACCCAAGAGACCCAGTACTTC. Translating it yields CASSVTSGGATQETQYF. Drawing the rest from reference TRBV2 and TRBJ2-5, the complete variable domain is EPEVTQTPSHQVTQMGQEVILRCVPISNHLYFYWYRQILGQKVEFLVSFYNNEISEKSEIFDDQFSVERPDGSNFTLKIRSTKLEDSAMYFCASSVTSGGATQETQYFGPGTRLLVL.